Listed below are T cell receptor beta chains from one sample, sequenced in a study of shared clonotypes between healthy human individuals. Clones were read by immunoSEQ multiplex PCR, and TCRdb kept only the in-frame ones, dropping some. The table has 750,000 to 1,000,000 clones, approximately 92% seen once. The source material was naive CD8+ T cells sorted from blood. The receptor source for this set is a young man in good health. CDR3s include the opening cysteine and the closing phenylalanine or tryptophan. Each record gives: J gene, V gene, CDR3 protein.

TRBJ2-3 TRBV27 CASKKFTDTQYF
TRBJ2-7 TRBV5-5 CASIPTGDPSYEQYF
TRBJ2-7 TRBV28 CASSTLILSSGRSYEQYF
TRBJ2-7 TRBV10-2 CASSERGLAGGKTYEQYF
TRBJ2-3 TRBV6-5 CASSRQGDTQYF
TRBJ2-7 TRBV18 CASSPGTGGPYEQYF
TRBJ1-3 TRBV28 CASSLRDRGLSGNTIYF
TRBJ2-3 TRBV11-3 CASSSTSGTLDTQYF
TRBJ1-1 TRBV4-3 CASSQDRVASYTEAFF
TRBJ2-1 TRBV6-1 CASSEYDGGRDEQFF
TRBJ1-2 TRBV30 CARDVGYGYTF
TRBJ2-1 TRBV30 CAWGDGNYNEQFF
TRBJ2-1 TRBV6-5 CASAQRAYNEQFF
TRBJ2-7 TRBV27 CASSLSMGIAIHEQYF